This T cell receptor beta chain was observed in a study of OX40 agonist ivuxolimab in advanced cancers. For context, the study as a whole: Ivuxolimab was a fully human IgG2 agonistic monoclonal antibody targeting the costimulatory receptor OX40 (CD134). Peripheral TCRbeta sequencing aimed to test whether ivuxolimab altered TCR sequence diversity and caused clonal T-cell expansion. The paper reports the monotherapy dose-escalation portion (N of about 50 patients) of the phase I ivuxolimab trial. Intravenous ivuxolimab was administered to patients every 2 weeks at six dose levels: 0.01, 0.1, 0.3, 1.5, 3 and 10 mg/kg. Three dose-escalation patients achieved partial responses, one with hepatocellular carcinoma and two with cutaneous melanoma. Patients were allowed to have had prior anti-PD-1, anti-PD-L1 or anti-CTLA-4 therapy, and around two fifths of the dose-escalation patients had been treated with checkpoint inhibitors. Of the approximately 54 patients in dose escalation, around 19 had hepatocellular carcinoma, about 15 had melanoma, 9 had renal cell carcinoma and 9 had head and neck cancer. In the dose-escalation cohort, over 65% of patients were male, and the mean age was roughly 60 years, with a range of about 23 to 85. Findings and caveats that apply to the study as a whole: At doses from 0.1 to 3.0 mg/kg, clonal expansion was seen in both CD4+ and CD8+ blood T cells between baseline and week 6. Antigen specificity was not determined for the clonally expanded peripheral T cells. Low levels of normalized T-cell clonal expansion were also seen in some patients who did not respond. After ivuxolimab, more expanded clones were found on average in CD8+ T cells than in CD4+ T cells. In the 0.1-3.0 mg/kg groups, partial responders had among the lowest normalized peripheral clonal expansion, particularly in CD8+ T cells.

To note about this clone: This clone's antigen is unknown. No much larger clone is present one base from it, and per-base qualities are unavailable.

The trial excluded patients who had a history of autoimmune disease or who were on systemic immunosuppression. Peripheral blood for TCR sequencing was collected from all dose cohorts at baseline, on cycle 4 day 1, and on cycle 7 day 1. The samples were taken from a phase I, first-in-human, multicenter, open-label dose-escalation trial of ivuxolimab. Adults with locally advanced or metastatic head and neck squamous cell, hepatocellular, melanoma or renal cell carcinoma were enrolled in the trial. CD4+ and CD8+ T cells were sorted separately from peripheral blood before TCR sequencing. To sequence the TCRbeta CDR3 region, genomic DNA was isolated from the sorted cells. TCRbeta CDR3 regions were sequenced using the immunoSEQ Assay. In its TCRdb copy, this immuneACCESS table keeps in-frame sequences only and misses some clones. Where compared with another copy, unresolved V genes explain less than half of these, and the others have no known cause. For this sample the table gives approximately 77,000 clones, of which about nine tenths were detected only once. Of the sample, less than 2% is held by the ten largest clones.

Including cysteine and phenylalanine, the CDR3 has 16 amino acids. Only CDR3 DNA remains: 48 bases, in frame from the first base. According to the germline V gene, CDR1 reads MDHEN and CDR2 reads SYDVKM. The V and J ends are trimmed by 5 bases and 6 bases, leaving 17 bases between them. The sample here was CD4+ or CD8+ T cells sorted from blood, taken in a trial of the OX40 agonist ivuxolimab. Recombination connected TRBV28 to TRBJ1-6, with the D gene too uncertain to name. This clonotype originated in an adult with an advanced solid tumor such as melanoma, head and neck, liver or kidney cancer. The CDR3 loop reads CASSNFLGTFNSPLHF. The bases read TGTGCCAGCAGTAACTTTCTGGGCACCTTTAATTCACCCCTCCACTTT.